This T cell receptor (beta chain) was recorded in a study of T cells in Graves' hyperthyroidism and ophthalmopathy. Study-wide results and limits: Most expanded thyroid clonotypes above 0.001 also appeared in blood.

Researchers barred patients who had uncontrolled infection, other autoimmune disease, pregnancy or lactation. Details on this clonotype: Its cognate antigen is unknown.

The germline V gene encodes CDR1 DFQATT and CDR2 SNEGSKA (reference sequence). Trimming shortened V by 1 base and J by 5 bases, and 6 bases separated the two germline ends. This CDR3 is built from 12 residues. The source material, RNA transcripts, was used to amplify TCR beta CDR3 regions. In the first-round RT-PCR of the TCR CDR3, the HTBI primer set was used. Each CDR3 protein is one row after TCRdb ran MiXCR on the multiplex PCR reads. Of under 350,000 distinct CDR3 sequences in the sample, over 15% were seen once. The sequence was collected from an older woman with Graves' ophthalmopathy. The specimen sequenced was blood. V gene TRBV20-1 combines with J gene TRBJ2-4; the D is unclear. The CDR3: CSARVGQNIQYF. The CDR3, as DNA: TGCAGTGCTAGAGTAGGGCAAAACATTCAGTACTTC.